This T cell receptor beta chain was captured by sequencing in a study of blood T cells in healthy people across ages. A J-beta primer mix and a sample-barcoded 5' primer were used in a second PCR of about 7 to 11 cycles. No fewer than 3 million CDR3-containing paired-end reads came from each sample. TCRdb fed the 5' RACE reads into MiXCR, producing one record per CDR3 protein. The data contain 1.5 million to 2 million distinct CDR3 sequences, about 30% of them singletons. This clonotype was seen a handful of times. Its antigen is still unknown. Whenever a sample was processed, at least 6 million PBMCs were isolated. Extraction of total RNA produced a minimum of 5 micrograms from each sample. Germline V gene lookup returns CDR1 SGHRS and CDR2 YFSETQ. This CDR3 comprises 14 residues. Losses at the gene ends were 5 bases for V and 2 bases for J; bases not matched to a gene: 6. Study-level results: Greater diversity and more naive CD4+ cells were seen in long-lived donors than in aged donors.

Sequenced input: blood. The clonotype originates from a woman aged 30 to 39 in good health. The chain combines TRBV5-1 with TRBJ2-7; 8 bases map to TRBD2. The CDR3 loop is CASRQREGPYEQYF. CDR3 coding DNA: TGCGCCAGCAGACAACGGGAGGGCCCCTACGAGCAGTACTTC. The complete variable domain, with remaining parts taken from reference TRBV5-1 and TRBJ2-7, reads KAGVTQTPRYLIKTRGQQVTLSCSPISGHRSVSWYQQTPGQGLQFLFEYFSETQRNKGNFPGRFSGRQFSNSRSEMNVSTLELGDSALYLCASRQREGPYEQYFGPGTRLTVT.